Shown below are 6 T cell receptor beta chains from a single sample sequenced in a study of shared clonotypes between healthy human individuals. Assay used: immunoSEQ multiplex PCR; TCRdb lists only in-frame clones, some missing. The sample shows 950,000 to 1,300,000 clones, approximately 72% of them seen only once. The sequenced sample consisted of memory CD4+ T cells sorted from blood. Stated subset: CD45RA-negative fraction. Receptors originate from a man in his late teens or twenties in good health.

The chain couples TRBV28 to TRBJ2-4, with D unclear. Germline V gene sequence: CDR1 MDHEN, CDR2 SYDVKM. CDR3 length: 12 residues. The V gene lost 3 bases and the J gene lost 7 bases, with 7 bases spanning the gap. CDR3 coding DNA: TGTGCCAGCAGTTTGGTCTGGAACATTCAGTACTTC. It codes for CASSLVWNIQYF.

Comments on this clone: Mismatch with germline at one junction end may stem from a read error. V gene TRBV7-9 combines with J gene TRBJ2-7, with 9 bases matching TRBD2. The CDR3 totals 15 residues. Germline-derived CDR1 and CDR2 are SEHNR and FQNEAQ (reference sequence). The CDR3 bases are TGTGCCAGCAGCAGTAGCGGGAGCCGCTCCAACGAGCAGTACTTC. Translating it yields CASSSSGSRSNEQYF.

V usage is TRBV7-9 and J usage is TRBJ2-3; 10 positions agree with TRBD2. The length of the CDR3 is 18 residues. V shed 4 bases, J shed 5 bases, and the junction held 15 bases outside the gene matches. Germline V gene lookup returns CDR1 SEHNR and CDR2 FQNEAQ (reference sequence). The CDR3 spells CASSSFRGTSAKKDTQYF. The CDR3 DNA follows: TGTGCCAGCAGCTCGTTTAGGGGGACTAGCGCGAAAAAAGATACGCAGTATTTT.

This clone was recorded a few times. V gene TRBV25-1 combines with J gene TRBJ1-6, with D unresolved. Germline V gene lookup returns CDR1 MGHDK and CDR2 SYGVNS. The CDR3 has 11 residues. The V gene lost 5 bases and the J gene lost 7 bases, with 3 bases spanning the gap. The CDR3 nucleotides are TGTGCCAGCAGTAAGAATTCACCCCTCCACTTT. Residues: CASSKNSPLHF. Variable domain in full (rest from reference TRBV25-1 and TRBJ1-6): EADIYQTPRYLVIGTGKKITLECSQTMGHDKMYWYQQDPGMELHLIHYSYGVNSTEKGDLSSESTVSRIRTEHFPLTLESARPSHTSQYLCASSKNSPLHFGNGTRLTVT.

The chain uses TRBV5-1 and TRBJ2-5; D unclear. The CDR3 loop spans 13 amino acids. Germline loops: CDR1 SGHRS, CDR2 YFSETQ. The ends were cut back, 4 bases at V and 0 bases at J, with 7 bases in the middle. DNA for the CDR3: TGCGCCAGCAGCGCCTCGTACCAAGAGACCCAGTACTTC. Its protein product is CASSASYQETQYF. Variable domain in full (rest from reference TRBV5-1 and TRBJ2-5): KAGVTQTPRYLIKTRGQQVTLSCSPISGHRSVSWYQQTPGQGLQFLFEYFSETQRNKGNFPGRFSGRQFSNSRSEMNVSTLELGDSALYLCASSASYQETQYFGPGTRLLVL.

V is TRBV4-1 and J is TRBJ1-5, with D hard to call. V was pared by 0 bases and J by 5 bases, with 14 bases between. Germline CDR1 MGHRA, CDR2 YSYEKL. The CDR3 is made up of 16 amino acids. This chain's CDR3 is CASSQDLSGSYQPQHF. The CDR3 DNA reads TGCGCCAGCAGCCAAGATTTATCAGGTAGTTATCAGCCCCAGCATTTT.